These T cell receptor beta chains were read from a single sample in a study of blood T cell repertoires in COVID-19. Clones were sequenced by immunoSEQ multiplex PCR, and TCRdb holds only the in-frame ones, with some missing. The sample carries hundreds of thousands of clones, around 85% recorded once. Sequencing was done on a sample of PBMCs or T cells enriched from blood (not recorded which). The receptors here all came from a woman between 50 and 59 years old in a cohort exposed to, infected with or recovered from COVID-19 (not recorded which). Both conserved end residues are part of each CDR3. D genes are given only for firm matches. Size values are once, few and many counts, or a class for expanded clones, and some rows have none.

TRBJ1-5 - few TRBV2 CASSEDVNLRGANSNQPQHF TGTGCCAGCAGTGAAGACGTCAATCTTAGGGGCGCCAATAGCAATCAGCCCCAGCATTTT
TRBJ2-7 TRBD1 - TRBV2 CASSYDRAKQYF TGTGCCAGCAGTTATGACAGGGCCAAGCAGTACTTC
TRBJ1-1 - few TRBV4-1 CASSQDQKNTEAFF TGCGCCAGCAGCCAAGATCAAAAGAACACTGAAGCTTTCTTT
TRBJ2-2 TRBD1 - TRBV2 CASSVDRGNTGELFF TGTGCCAGCAGTGTGGACAGGGGAAACACCGGGGAGCTGTTTTTT
TRBJ1-6 TRBD1 - TRBV6-1 CASSEFGQGNSPLHF TGTGCCAGCAGTGAATTTGGACAGGGGAATTCACCCCTCCACTTT
TRBJ1-2 - - TRBV7-9 CASSLDRGKGGYTF TGTGCCAGCAGCTTAGACCGGGGGAAGGGCGGCTACACCTTC
TRBJ1-1 TRBD1 - TRBV15 CATSRRGQGSTEAFF TGTGCCACCAGCAGACGGGGACAGGGGAGCACTGAAGCTTTCTTT
TRBJ2-6 - - TRBV9 CASKWRAAGANVLTF TGTGCCAGCAAGTGGCGGGCAGCTGGGGCCAACGTCCTGACTTTC
TRBJ1-5 - - TRBV28 CASSFLRADQPQHF TGTGCCAGCAGTTTTCTCAGGGCCGATCAGCCCCAGCATTTT
TRBJ1-5 - - TRBV6-6 CASSYTGGYQPQHF TGTGCCAGCAGTTACACGGGGGGCTATCAGCCCCAGCATTTT
TRBJ1-4 - few TRBV10-3 CAISEQGLRIFGEKLFF TGTGCCATCAGTGAGCAGGGCCTCCGAATCTTTGGTGAAAAACTGTTTTTT
TRBJ1-6 TRBD1 - TRBV6-1 CASSEGTGANSPLHF TGTGCCAGCAGTGAAGGGACAGGGGCGAATTCACCCCTCCACTTT
TRBJ1-1 - - TRBV6-5 CASSYSGTREAFF TGTGCCAGCAGTTACTCCGGGACAAGAGAAGCTTTCTTT
TRBJ2-1 - - TRBV7-9 CASSSLDEQFF TGTGCCAGCAGCTCCCTCGATGAGCAGTTCTTC
TRBJ2-5 TRBD1 - TRBV10-3 CAISEPRGQGAGETQYF TGTGCCATCAGTGAGCCACGTGGACAGGGGGCAGGAGAGACCCAGTACTTC
TRBJ2-1 TRBD1 - TRBV5-1 CASSLEGTGYYNEQFF TGCGCCAGCAGCTTGGAAGGGACAGGGTACTACAATGAGCAGTTCTTC
TRBJ2-2 TRBD1 - TRBV7-9 CASSWDGTGKTGELFF TGTGCCAGCAGCTGGGACGGGACAGGGAAAACCGGGGAGCTGTTTTTT
TRBJ1-6 - - TRBV6-5 CASTRTALYNSPLHF TGTGCCAGCACCCGGACAGCCCTGTATAATTCACCCCTCCACTTT
TRBJ2-5 TRBD1 - TRBV2 CASSTGQGGTQYF TGTGCCAGCAGTACGGGACAGGGTGGGACCCAGTACTTC
TRBJ1-5 TRBD1 - TRBV4-1 CASSQTTGVGQPQHF TGCGCCAGCAGCCAGACGACAGGGGTCGGGCAGCCCCAGCATTTT
TRBJ1-2 - - TRBV18 CASSPDKIYGYTF TGTGCCAGCTCACCGGACAAGATCTATGGCTACACCTTC
TRBJ2-7 TRBD1 few TRBV7-2 CASSTRTGGEYEQYF TGTGCCAGCAGCACGAGGACAGGGGGCGAGTACGAGCAGTACTTC
TRBJ2-3 - - TRBV9 CASSVGGRSPGLPDTQYF TGTGCCAGCAGCGTAGGGGGGAGGTCCCCGGGTCTGCCAGATACGCAGTATTTT
TRBJ2-6 - - TRBV5-1 CASSLVQPSGANVLTF TGCGCCAGCAGCTTGGTACAGCCCTCTGGGGCCAACGTCCTGACTTTC
TRBJ2-3 TRBD1 few TRBV5-3 CARSLGRTLPGQGNTQYF TGTGCCAGAAGCCTAGGACGAACACTTCCGGGACAGGGAAATACGCAGTATTTT
TRBJ1-5 TRBD1 - TRBV5-1 CASSLKTGANQPQHF TGCGCCAGCAGCTTGAAGACAGGGGCCAATCAGCCCCAGCATTTT
TRBJ1-2 TRBD1 - TRBV2 CASKKNGQDYGYTF TGTGCCAGCAAGAAAAACGGACAGGACTATGGCTACACCTTC
TRBJ1-1 - - TRBV12-2 CASRFKFRSRGPNTEAFF TGTGCAAGTCGCTTTAAATTCCGAAGTAGGGGGCCGAACACTGAAGCTTTCTTT
TRBJ2-5 TRBD2 - TRBV4-3 CASSQGSQRGGPETQYF TGCGCCAGCAGCCAGGGTTCCCAGCGGGGGGGCCCGGAGACCCAGTACTTC
TRBJ1-6 TRBD1 few TRBV28 CASSRGGGNSPLHF TGTGCCAGCAGTAGAGGGGGCGGCAATTCACCCCTCCACTTT
TRBJ1-5 - few TRBV12-3/TRBV12-4 CASRRSTAQPQHF TGTGCCAGCAGACGCTCCACAGCTCAGCCCCAGCATTTT
TRBJ2-7 - - TRBV6-4 CASSVEGGSYEQYF TGTGCCAGCAGTGTTGAGGGTGGATCCTACGAGCAGTACTTC
TRBJ2-2 - few TRBV9 CASSVARDGELFF TGTGCCAGCAGCGTAGCTAGAGACGGGGAGCTGTTTTTT
TRBJ2-5 TRBD2 - TRBV7-9 CASSSQTSEETQYF TGTGCCAGCAGCTCCCAGACTAGCGAAGAGACCCAGTACTTC
TRBJ1-1 TRBD1 - TRBV10-3 CAIREGQVAPYTEAFF TGTGCCATCAGGGAGGGACAGGTGGCCCCTTACACTGAAGCTTTCTTT
TRBJ2-1 TRBD2 - TRBV5-1 CASSLSGGSYNEQFF TGCGCCAGCAGCTTGTCGGGGGGGTCCTACAATGAGCAGTTCTTC
TRBJ1-2 - - TRBV19 CATHSGGYTF TGTGCCACCCACTCCGGTGGCTACACCTTC
TRBJ1-1 - - TRBV5-1 CASSLLQGATEAFF TGCGCCAGCAGCTTGTTACAGGGAGCAACTGAAGCTTTCTTT
TRBJ1-1 TRBD1 - TRBV6-5 CASSDTGGGTEAFF TGTGCCAGCAGCGATACAGGGGGTGGAACTGAAGCTTTCTTT
TRBJ1-1 - - TRBV7-9 CASSQQGGGAEAFF TGTGCCAGCAGCCAGCAAGGTGGGGGCGCTGAAGCTTTCTTT
TRBJ2-1 - - TRBV12-3/TRBV12-4 CASSSVSEVF TGTGCCAGCAGTTCAGTCAGTGAGGTCTTC